The subject of this entry is one T cell receptor beta chain. As yet, its antigen is unknown. These data originate in a study of identical twins. Study outcomes and limitations: For out-of-frame beta sequences, excess twin sharing was weaker. Within cord blood, abundant beta clonotypes carried fewer insertions, but memory repertoires showed no such trend. Models underestimated out-of-frame TCR alpha sharing in monozygotic twins.

The CDR3 consists of 13 residues. The germline V and J ends were trimmed by 1 base and 6 bases, with 10 bases remaining between them. CDR1 is SGHTA, CDR2 FQGNSA, per germline. MiXCR, run by TCRdb on the 5' RACE reads, gives a single entry per CDR3 protein. Of around 570,000 distinct CDR3 sequences in the sample, roughly 9.9% were seen once. This sample was also put to use in a study of yellow fever vaccine responses in identical twins.

Material: PBMCs. The rearrangement links TRBV7-2 to TRBJ2-7; the D is unclear. This clonotype originated in a woman in her late teens or twenties in good health. This chain's CDR3 is CASSLDPPGEQYF. CDR3 in DNA: TGTGCCAGCAGCTTAGATCCCCCAGGCGAGCAGTACTTC.